This TCR beta chain was captured in a study of siplizumab effects on memory and regulatory T cells. Overall study findings and caveats: Among alloreactive clones, only a minor fraction mapped to unstimulated subsets. Memory T cells appeared less diverse than naive cells, which seemed to contribute substantially to alloresponse. Naive or memory phenotype was unassignable for roughly 80-96% of proliferating CD4+ or CD8+ clones.

To note about this clone: Its antigen is unidentified.

Libraries were prepared by immunoSEQ multiplex PCR; TCRdb keeps only in-frame clonotypes and omits some of them. The table records approximately 92,000 clones, about 95% of them present only once. Between the trimmed V and J ends, which lost 5 bases and 2 bases, there was a span of 11 bases. CDR1 is SNHLY, CDR2 FYNNEI, per germline. This CDR3 has 14 residues. The sequenced material came from non-Treg CD4+ T cells sorted from blood. The receptor was derived from a human donor in good health. The rearrangement links TRBV2 to TRBJ2-3; tentatively, D is TRBD1 (6 bases). The CDR3 is CASSRDTATDTQYF. CDR3 nucleotides: TGTGCCAGCAGTCGGGACACCGCCACAGATACGCAGTATTTT.